The rows below give T cell receptor beta chains drawn from one sample of a study of shared clonotypes between healthy human individuals. Assay: immunoSEQ multiplex PCR; the TCRdb copy retains only in-frame clones and omits some. The sample shows about 1 million clones, around 74% of them seen only once. Sequencing used memory CD4+ T cells sorted from blood. These receptors originate from a man aged 18 to 29 in good health. CDR3s include the opening cysteine and the closing phenylalanine or tryptophan. The D gene is left open where the match is weak. Clone size is not always given. Where it is, it says once, few, many or a class for expanded clones.

>TRBJ2-7|.|TRBV6-1|.
TGTGCCAGCAGTGAAGCTGGGGGCAAAGGGGAGCAGTACTTC
CASSEAGGKGEQYF
>TRBJ1-1|few|TRBV5-6|.
TGTGCCAGCAGCTACTTGTATGTGCCGAACACTGAAGCTTTCTTT
CASSYLYVPNTEAFF
>TRBJ1-2|once|TRBV7-3|.
TGTGCCAGCAGCTCCCCCAGTGGGTCTGGCTACACCTTC
CASSSPSGSGYTF
>TRBJ1-2|.|TRBV4-3|.
TGCGCCAGCAGCCAAGAATGGACAGCTAAGGGTGGCTACACCTTC
CASSQEWTAKGGYTF
>TRBJ1-4|.|TRBV7-2|.
TGTGCCAGCTCCCGAATGGGGGGCCGAGAAAAACTGTTTTTT
CASSRMGGREKLFF
>TRBJ2-7|.|TRBV6-5|.
TGTGCCAGCAGTTACGCAGGCTACGGCGAGCAGTACTTC
CASSYAGYGEQYF
>TRBJ1-1|.|TRBV6-1|.
TGTGCCAGCAGTGACCCCCCCCAGGGAAAAATTGAAGCTTTCTTT
CASSDPPQGKIEAFF
>TRBJ1-1|.|TRBV28|.
TGTGCCAGAAGGGGCTCTGAAGCTTTCTTT
CARRGSEAFF
>TRBJ2-3|.|TRBV6-5|.
TGTGCCAGCAGACGGGGGTTTACTAGCACAGATACGCAGTATTTT
CASRRGFTSTDTQYF
>TRBJ1-3|.|TRBV27|TRBD1
TGTGCCAGCAGTCCGGGACAGGGCAGAGACTTCTCTGGAAACACCATATATTTT
CASSPGQGRDFSGNTIYF
>TRBJ2-5|.|TRBV28|.
TGTGCCAGCAGTTTATGGGGGGGCAAGGAGACCCAGTACTTC
CASSLWGGKETQYF
>TRBJ1-1|.|TRBV7-8|.
TGTGCCAGCAGCCGAAGCGGGGCCAGCAACACTGAAGCTTTCTTT
CASSRSGASNTEAFF
>TRBJ2-2|.|TRBV10-1|TRBD1
TGCGCCAGCGCGGCAGGGGGCCTGGGCGGGGAGCTGTTTTTT
CASAAGGLGGELFF
>TRBJ1-5|.|TRBV5-1|.
TGCGCCAGCAGCTTGGCGGGGGTCAACGGCCAGCCCCAGCATTTT
CASSLAGVNGQPQHF